The present entry profiles one T cell receptor (beta chain) with its context. Its specificity is unknown. Germline CDR1 is SGHKS and CDR2 is YYEKEE (reference sequence). The CDR3 spans 14 residues. V was trimmed by 0 bases and J by 4 bases, leaving 10 bases between them. The sample is drawn from a study of cytomegalovirus exposure and HLA in healthy donors. Whole-study results and caveats: As a later analysis showed, several of the most significant clusters appeared to be linked to common viral pathogens.

Vbeta (60) and Jbeta (13) primers were used in the PCR. Profiling relied on immunoSEQ multiplex PCR, and the TCRdb table lists in-frame clones only, not all of them. The data contain over 100,000 clones, 69% of them singletons. V usage is TRBV5-5 and J usage is TRBJ1-2; no firm D call. The sequencing sample was made of PBMCs. The sequence was collected from a woman in her sixties or seventies in good health and CMV-seropositive. CDR3 DNA: TGTGCCAGCAGCTTGGGTGCAGATATCTATGGCTACACCTTC. It translates to CASSLGADIYGYTF. Full variable domain (missing parts from reference TRBV5-5 and TRBJ1-2): DAGVTQSPTHLIKTRGQQVTLRCSPISGHKSVSWYQQVLGQGPQFIFQYYEKEERGRGNFPDRFSARQFPNYSSELNVNALLLGDSALYLCASSLGADIYGYTFGSGTRLTVV.